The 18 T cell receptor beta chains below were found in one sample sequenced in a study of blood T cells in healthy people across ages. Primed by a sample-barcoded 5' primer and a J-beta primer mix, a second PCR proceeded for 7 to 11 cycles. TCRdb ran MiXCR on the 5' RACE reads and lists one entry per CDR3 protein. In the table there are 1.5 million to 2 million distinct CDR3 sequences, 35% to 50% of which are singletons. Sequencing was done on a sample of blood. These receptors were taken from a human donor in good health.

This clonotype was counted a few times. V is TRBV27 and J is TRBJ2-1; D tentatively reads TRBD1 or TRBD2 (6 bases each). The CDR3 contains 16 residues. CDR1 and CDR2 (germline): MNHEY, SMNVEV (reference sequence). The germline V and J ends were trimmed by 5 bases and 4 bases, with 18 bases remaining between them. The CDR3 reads CASSQHRVAGYNEQFF. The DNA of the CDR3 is TGTGCCAGCAGTCAACACAGGGTCGCGGGGTACAATGAGCAGTTCTTC.

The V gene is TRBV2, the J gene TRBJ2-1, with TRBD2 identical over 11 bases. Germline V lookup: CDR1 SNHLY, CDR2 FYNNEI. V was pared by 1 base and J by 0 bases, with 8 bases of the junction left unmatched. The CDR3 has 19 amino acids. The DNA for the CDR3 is TGTGCCAGCAGTGAAGTAAATAGCGGGGGGGTAAGCTCCTACAATGAGCAGTTCTTC. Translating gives CASSEVNSGGVSSYNEQFF.

In nucleotides, the CDR3 is TGTGCCAGCAGCCTGGGACAGGGGCGGCAGTTCTTC. It specifies CASSLGQGRQFF. The chain has TRBV28 and TRBJ2-1, with 10 bases matching TRBD1. Germline assignment: CDR1 MDHEN and CDR2 SYDVKM. The CDR3 contains 12 residues. Trimming at V came to 6 bases and at J to 12 bases, leaving 5 bases not matched to a gene.

The CDR3 DNA follows: TGTGCCAGCAGCTTAGGGGGAGGGTTAGGAGAGGCCCAGTACTTC. This translates into CASSLGGGLGEAQYF. The V gene is TRBV7-3, the J gene TRBJ2-7, with TRBD2 matching 7 bases. The V segment lost 2 bases and the J segment 10 bases; nucleotides outside the gene matches: 14. The CDR3 extends over 15 amino acids. In germline, CDR1 is SGHTA, CDR2 FQGTGA.

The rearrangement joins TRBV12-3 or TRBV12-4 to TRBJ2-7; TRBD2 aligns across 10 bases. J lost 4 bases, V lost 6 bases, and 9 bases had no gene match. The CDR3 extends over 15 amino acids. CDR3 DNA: TGTGCCAGCAGCCTCCCTAGCGGGGGAGGGTACGAGCAGTACTTC. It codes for CASSLPSGGGYEQYF.

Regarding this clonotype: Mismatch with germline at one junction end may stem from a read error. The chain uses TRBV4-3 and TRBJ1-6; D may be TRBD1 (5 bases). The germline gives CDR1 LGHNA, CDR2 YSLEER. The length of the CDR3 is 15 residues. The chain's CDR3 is CASSSDSSHNSPLHF. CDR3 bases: TGCGCCAGCAGTTCAGACAGCTCCCATAATTCGCCCCTCCACTTT.

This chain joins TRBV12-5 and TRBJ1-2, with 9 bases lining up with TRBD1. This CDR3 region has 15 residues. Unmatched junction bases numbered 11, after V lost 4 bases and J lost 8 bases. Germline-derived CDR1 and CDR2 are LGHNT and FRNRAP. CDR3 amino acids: CASGSNQGQGGGYTF. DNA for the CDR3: TGTGCTAGTGGTTCAAACCAGGGACAGGGAGGCGGCTACACCTTC.

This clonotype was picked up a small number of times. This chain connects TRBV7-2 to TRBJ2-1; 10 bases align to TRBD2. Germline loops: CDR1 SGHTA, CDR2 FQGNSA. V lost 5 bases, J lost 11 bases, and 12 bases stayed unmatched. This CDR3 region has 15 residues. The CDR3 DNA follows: TGTGCCAGCAGCGACCATAGCGGGGGGTCAGCTAAGCAGTTCTTC. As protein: CASSDHSGGSAKQFF.

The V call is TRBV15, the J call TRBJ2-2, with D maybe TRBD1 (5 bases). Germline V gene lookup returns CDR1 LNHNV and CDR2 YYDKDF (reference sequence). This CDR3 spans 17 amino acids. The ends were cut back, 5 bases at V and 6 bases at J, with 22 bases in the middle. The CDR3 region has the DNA TGTGCCACCAGCTCGAGACAGTCCCTCACAAGGGCCGGGGAGCTGTTTTTT. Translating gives CATSSRQSLTRAGELFF. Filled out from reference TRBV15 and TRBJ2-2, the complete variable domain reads DAMVIQNPRYQVTQFGKPVTLSCSQTLNHNVMYWYQQKSSQAPKLLFHYYDKDFNNEADTPDNFQSRRPNTSFCFLDIRSPGLGDTAMYLCATSSRQSLTRAGELFFGEGSRLTVL.

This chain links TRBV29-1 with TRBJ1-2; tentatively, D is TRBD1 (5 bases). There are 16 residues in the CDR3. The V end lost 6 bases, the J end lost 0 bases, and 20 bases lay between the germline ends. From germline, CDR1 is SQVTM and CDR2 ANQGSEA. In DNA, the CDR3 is TGCAGCGTCCTGCCGCAGGGTTCCACATCTAACTATGGCTACACCTTC. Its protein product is CSVLPQGSTSNYGYTF.

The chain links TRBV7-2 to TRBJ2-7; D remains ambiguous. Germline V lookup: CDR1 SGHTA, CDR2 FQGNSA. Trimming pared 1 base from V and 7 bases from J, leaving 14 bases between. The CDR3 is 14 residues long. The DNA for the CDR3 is TGTGCCAGCAGCTTAGATGTGGTAGGCAATGAGCAGTACTTC. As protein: CASSLDVVGNEQYF.

The CDR3 here is CASSPGWEQGGYTF. CDR3 bases: TGTGCCAGCTCGCCCGGATGGGAACAGGGTGGCTACACCTTC. The chain uses TRBV18 and TRBJ1-2, with D maybe TRBD1 (6 bases). Trimming took 6 bases from V and 7 from J, leaving 18 bases between them. This CDR3 is 14 amino acids long. Germline values: CDR1 KGHSH, CDR2 LQKENI.

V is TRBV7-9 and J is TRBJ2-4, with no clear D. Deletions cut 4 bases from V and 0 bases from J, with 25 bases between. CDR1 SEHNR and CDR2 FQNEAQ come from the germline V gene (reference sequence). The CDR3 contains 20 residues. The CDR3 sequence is CASSSDGIGTRWIAKNIQYF. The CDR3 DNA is TGTGCCAGCAGCTCGGACGGAATAGGCACACGATGGATAGCCAAAAACATTCAGTACTTC.

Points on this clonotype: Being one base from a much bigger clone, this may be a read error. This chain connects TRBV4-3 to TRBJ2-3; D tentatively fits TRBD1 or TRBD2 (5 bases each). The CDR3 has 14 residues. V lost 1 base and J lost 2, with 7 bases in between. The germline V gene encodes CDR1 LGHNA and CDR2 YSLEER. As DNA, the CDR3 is TGCGCCAGCAGCCAAGTGGGGGTCACAGATACGCAGTATTTT. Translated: CASSQVGVTDTQYF.

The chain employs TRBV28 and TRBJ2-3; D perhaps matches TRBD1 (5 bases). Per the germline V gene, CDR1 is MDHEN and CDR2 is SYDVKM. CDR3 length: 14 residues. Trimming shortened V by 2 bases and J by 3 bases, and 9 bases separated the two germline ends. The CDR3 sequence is CASSLQGPTDTQYF. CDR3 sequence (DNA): TGTGCCAGCAGTTTACAGGGTCCGACAGATACGCAGTATTTT.

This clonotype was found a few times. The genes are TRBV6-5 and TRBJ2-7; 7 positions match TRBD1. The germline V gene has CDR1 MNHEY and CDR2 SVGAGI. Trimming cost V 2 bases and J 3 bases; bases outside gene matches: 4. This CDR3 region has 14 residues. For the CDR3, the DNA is TGTGCCAGCAGTTACACCAGACAGGGCTACGAGCAGTACTTC. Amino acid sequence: CASSYTRQGYEQYF.

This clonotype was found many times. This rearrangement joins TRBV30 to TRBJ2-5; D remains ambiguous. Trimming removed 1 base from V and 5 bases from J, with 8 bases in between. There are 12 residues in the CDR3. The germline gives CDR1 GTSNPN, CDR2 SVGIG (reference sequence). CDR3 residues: CAWSDYVETQYF. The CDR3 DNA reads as TGTGCCTGGAGTGATTACGTGGAGACCCAGTACTTC.

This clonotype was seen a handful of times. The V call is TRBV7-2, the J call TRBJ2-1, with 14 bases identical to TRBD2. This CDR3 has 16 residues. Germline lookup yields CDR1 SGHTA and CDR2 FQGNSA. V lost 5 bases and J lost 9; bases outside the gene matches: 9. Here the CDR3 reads CASSPRAGLAGVEQFF. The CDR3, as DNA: TGTGCCAGCAGCCCTCGGGCGGGACTAGCGGGGGTTGAGCAGTTCTTC.